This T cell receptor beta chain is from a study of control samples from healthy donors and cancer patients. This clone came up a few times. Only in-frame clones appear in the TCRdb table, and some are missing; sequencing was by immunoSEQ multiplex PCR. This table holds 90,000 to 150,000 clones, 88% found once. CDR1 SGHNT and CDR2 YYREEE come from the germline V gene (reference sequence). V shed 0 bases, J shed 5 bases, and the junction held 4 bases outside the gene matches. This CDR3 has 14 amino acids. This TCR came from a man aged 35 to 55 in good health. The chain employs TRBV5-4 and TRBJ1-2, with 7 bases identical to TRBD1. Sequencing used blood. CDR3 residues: CASSLGQGLYGYTF. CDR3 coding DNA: TGTGCCAGCAGCTTGGGACAGGGCCTTTATGGCTACACCTTC. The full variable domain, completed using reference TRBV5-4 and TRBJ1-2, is ETGVTQSPTHLIKTRGQQVTLRCSSQSGHNTVSWYQQALGQGPQFIFQYYREEENGRGNFPPRFSGLQFPNYSSELNVNALELDDSALYLCASSLGQGLYGYTFGSGTRLTVV.